There are a few counts of the clone carrying this TCR beta chain. Using its own MiXCR run on the 5' RACE reads, TCRdb lists one record per CDR3 protein. There are 750,000 to 950,000 distinct CDR3 sequences in the sample; 9% to 15% occur only once, and around 1.6% lies in the top ten. The sample originates from a study of identical twins. Trimming removed 7 bases from V and 7 bases from J, with 20 bases in between. CDR1 and CDR2 from the germline V gene are SNHLY and FYNNEI. The CDR3 contains 15 residues. The sample also formed part of further work on yellow fever vaccine responses in identical twins.

Sequencing was done on a sample of PBMCs. V gene TRBV2 combines with J gene TRBJ1-5, with D unresolved. This receptor was taken from a young woman in good health. The CDR3 spells CASKLLVAGGQPQHF. CDR3 DNA sequence: TGTGCCAGCAAGTTGTTGGTCGCCGGCGGGCAGCCCCAGCATTTT. Combining the CDR3 with reference TRBV2 and TRBJ1-5 gives the whole variable domain EPEVTQTPSHQVTQMGQEVILRCVPISNHLYFYWYRQILGQKVEFLVSFYNNEISEKSEIFDDQFSVERPDGSNFTLKIRSTKLEDSAMYFCASKLLVAGGQPQHFGDGTRLSIL.